The rows below give T cell receptor beta chains drawn from one sample of a study of patients and donors after allogeneic stem cell transplantation. TCRdb reprocessed the RT-PCR reads via MiXCR and lists one record per CDR3 protein. The repertoire holds 150,000 to 200,000 distinct CDR3 sequences, with 35% to 50% as singletons. The specimen was blood, either unsorted or a sorted T cell fraction (not recorded which). These receptors were taken from a human donor who was either an allogeneic HSCT recipient or a stem cell or donor lymphocyte infusion donor (not recorded which). It is not recorded whose cells these are; they may come from a transplant donor. CDR3s include the opening cysteine and the closing phenylalanine or tryptophan. The D gene is left open where the match is weak. Clone size appears in some rows only: once, few, many, or a class for an expanded clone.

D gene	clone size	V gene	J gene	CDR3 protein	CDR3 DNA
-	-	TRBV12-3/TRBV12-4	TRBJ1-1	CASVGGGHTEAFF	TGTGCCAGCGTGGGGGGCGGTCACACTGAAGCTTTCTTT
-	few	TRBV4-3	TRBJ1-2	CASSQEDAAPVVGYTF	TGCGCCAGCAGCCAAGAAGACGCAGCTCCCGTCGTGGGCTACACCTTC
TRBD2	-	TRBV20-1	TRBJ2-1	CSAAQTSGRVNEQFF	TGCAGTGCTGCCCAGACTAGCGGGAGGGTGAATGAGCAGTTCTTC
-	-	TRBV27	TRBJ2-1	CASSFQGSYNEQFF	TGTGCTAGCAGTTTCCAGGGATCCTACAATGAGCAGTTCTTC
-	-	TRBV9	TRBJ1-1	CASSVASGVNTEAFF	TGTGCCAGCAGCGTAGCCTCAGGAGTCAACACTGAAGCTTTCTTT
-	-	TRBV5-1	TRBJ2-3	CASSLVGVGPDTQYF	TGCGCCAGCAGCTTAGTGGGAGTGGGCCCAGATACGCAGTATTTT
-	-	TRBV6-2/TRBV6-3	TRBJ2-3	CASNFGGDTQYF	TGTGCCAGCAACTTCGGAGGGGATACGCAGTATTTT
-	-	TRBV11-2	TRBJ2-2	CASSNFRGTGELFF	TGTGCCAGCAGCAACTTCCGGGGCACCGGGGAGCTGTTTTTT
-	few	TRBV6-5	TRBJ2-1	CASSSLENEQFF	TGTGCCAGCAGCTCACTAGAAAATGAGCAGTTCTTC
TRBD1	-	TRBV6-5	TRBJ1-2	CASSTSTGAVYGYTF	TGTGCCAGCAGTACCTCGACAGGGGCCGTCTATGGCTACACCTTC
-	-	TRBV7-9	TRBJ1-1	CASSFPENTEAFF	TGTGCCAGCAGCTTTCCGGAGAACACTGAAGCTTTCTTT
-	once	TRBV3-1	TRBJ2-7	CASSQVPRDYGQYF	TGTGCCAGCAGCCAAGTCCCCAGGGATTATGGGCAGTACTTC
-	-	TRBV15	TRBJ2-7	CATSSLTSPMPFEQYF	TGTGCCACCAGTTCCCTGACTAGTCCTATGCCCTTCGAGCAGTACTTC
-	-	TRBV5-6	TRBJ1-1	CASSYRAWIMNTEAFF	TGTGCCAGCAGCTATAGGGCCTGGATCATGAACACTGAAGCTTTCTTT
-	-	TRBV7-9	TRBJ2-7	CASSPYGSEQYF	TGTGCCAGCAGCCCCTACGGGAGCGAGCAGTACTTC
-	many	TRBV24-1	TRBJ1-5	CATSKGPQPQHF	TGTGCCACCAGTAAGGGCCCTCAGCCCCAGCATTTT
TRBD1	few	TRBV27	TRBJ1-1	CASSQRQGYTEAFF	TGTGCCAGCAGTCAAAGACAGGGATACACTGAAGCTTTCTTT
-	many	TRBV24-1	TRBJ1-1	CATSDKGTEAFF	TGTGCCACCAGTGACAAGGGAACTGAAGCTTTCTTT
-	-	TRBV6-5	TRBJ2-5	CASSYSRVSETQYF	TGTGCCAGCAGTTACTCCAGGGTCTCAGAGACCCAGTACTTC
-	few	TRBV7-2	TRBJ2-3	CASSLPGSGASTDTQYF	TGTGCCAGCAGCTTACCCGGCAGCGGAGCTAGCACAGATACGCAGTATTTT
TRBD1	once	TRBV30	TRBJ2-2	CAWRDKTGVAGELFF	TGTGCCTGGAGAGATAAGACAGGGGTGGCCGGGGAGCTGTTTTTT
-	-	TRBV28	TRBJ1-1	CASSFRRNTEAFF	TGTGCCAGCAGTTTTCGACGGAACACTGAAGCTTTCTTT
TRBD2	-	TRBV30	TRBJ2-5	CAWTKLAGVETQYF	TGTGCCTGGACCAAACTAGCGGGAGTGGAGACCCAGTACTTC
-	few	TRBV27	TRBJ1-1	CASSPGTTEAFF	TGTGCCAGCAGTCCGGGGACAACTGAAGCTTTCTTT
-	-	TRBV5-1	TRBJ1-5	CASSPRSGNQPQHF	TGCGCCAGCAGCCCGAGGAGTGGTAATCAGCCCCAGCATTTT
-	-	TRBV7-3	TRBJ2-1	CASSLPARNEQFF	TGTGCCAGCAGCTTGCCGGCTCGCAATGAGCAGTTCTTC
-	-	TRBV6-2/TRBV6-3	TRBJ2-7	CASSYGGPAYEQYF	TGTGCCAGCAGTTACGGGGGGCCCGCCTACGAGCAGTACTTC
-	-	TRBV29-1	TRBJ1-2	CSVTGSYGYTF	TGCAGCGTTACTGGGTCCTATGGCTACACCTTC
-	-	TRBV12-3/TRBV12-4	TRBJ2-7	CASRSGLYEQYF	TGTGCCAGCAGGTCGGGACTTTACGAGCAGTACTTC
-	-	TRBV10-3	TRBJ2-5	CAIGAGETQYF	TGTGCCATCGGCGCAGGGGAGACCCAGTACTTC
TRBD2	-	TRBV7-7	TRBJ2-1	CAVSSGWNYNEQFF	TGTGCGGTGTCTAGCGGGTGGAATTACAATGAGCAGTTCTTC
-	few	TRBV3-1	TRBJ1-2	CASSQVGGQSIYGYTF	TGTGCCAGCAGCCAAGTCGGCGGTCAGTCGATCTATGGCTACACCTTC
TRBD1	-	TRBV2	TRBJ2-7	CASRPIQGPPGVEQYF	TGTGCCAGCAGACCAATACAGGGGCCGCCGGGTGTCGAGCAGTACTTC
-	few	TRBV6-6	TRBJ1-2	CASRSGEPSGYTF	TGTGCCAGCAGATCTGGCGAGCCTTCGGGCTACACCTTC
-	few	TRBV9	TRBJ1-2	CASSPGPADYGYTF	TGTGCCAGCAGCCCGGGACCGGCGGACTATGGCTACACCTTC